This T cell receptor beta chain was sequenced for a study of blood T cells in healthy people across ages. Study details: Through template switching, about one barcoded beta molecule was captured per two T cells, as measured in model experiments. The study, taken as a whole, reports: Per-million-T-cell TCR beta diversity fell roughly linearly with age.

Primed by a sample-barcoded 5' primer and a J-beta primer mix, a second PCR proceeded for roughly 7 to 12 cycles. Each TCR beta cDNA got a 12-nucleotide random molecular identifier. In TCRdb, the 5' RACE reads were re-called with MiXCR into one record per CDR3 protein. The sample lists more than 550,000 distinct CDR3 sequences; over 20% were seen once. This CDR3 contains 15 residues. V lost 3 bases and J lost 5, with 16 bases in between. The V gene's germline CDR1 is SGHTA and CDR2 FQGNSA. This clonotype was picked up a small number of times. Its specificity is not known. The gene calls are TRBV7-2 and TRBJ2-5; unclear D gene. The specimen sequenced was blood. The sequence was obtained from a man in his 70s in good health. The CDR3, as DNA: TGTGCCAGCAGCTTCAGCTCTGATCCCGGGGAGACCCAGTACTTC. It yields the protein CASSFSSDPGETQYF.